This TCR beta chain was captured by sequencing in a study of T cells in Graves' hyperthyroidism and ophthalmopathy. Regarding the study as a whole: Prediction of ophthalmopathy progression came a median around 6.5 months pre-onset.

Researchers took RNA transcripts and amplified the TCR beta CDR3 regions from them. First-round RT-PCR of the TCR CDR3 relied on the HTBI primer set. A single record per CDR3 protein comes from TCRdb applying MiXCR to the multiplex PCR reads. The table shows roughly 380,000 distinct CDR3 sequences, with around a sixth occurring only once. A patient was excluded if there was uncontrolled infection, other autoimmune disease, pregnancy or lactation. This clonotype was counted ten times or more. The antigen remains undetermined. The CDR3 loop spans 14 amino acids. Germline CDR1 reads DFQATT; CDR2 reads SNEGSKA (reference sequence). V lost 5 bases and J lost 7, with 20 bases in between.

The receptor was isolated from a woman aged 40 to 55 with Graves' ophthalmopathy. The chain combines TRBV20-1 with TRBJ1-2; possible D gene TRBD1, 6 bases. Material for sequencing was blood. The CDR3 DNA reads as TGCAGTGCTCGGCCCGGGGGCGCACGGGGTGGCTACACCTTC. As protein: CSARPGGARGGYTF.